This is a list of T cell receptor beta chains from one sample in a study of cytomegalovirus exposure and HLA in healthy donors. Some clones are missing from TCRdb's copy, which holds only in-frame ones; the method was immunoSEQ multiplex PCR. Here the sample spans about 110,000 clones, approximately 79% being singletons. The sample comprised PBMCs. The receptors were sampled from a man aged 60-69 years in good health and CMV-seronegative. Both conserved end residues are part of each CDR3. D genes are given only for firm matches. A clone size is listed for some rows: how often the clone was seen (once, few, many), or a class if it is expanded.

d_gene: .; v_gene: TRBV5-1; abundance: .; j_gene: TRBJ2-2; CDR3aa: CASSWDTNTGELFF; CDR3nt: TGCGCCAGCAGCTGGGACACGAACACCGGGGAGCTGTTTTTT
d_gene: .; v_gene: TRBV10-3; abundance: few; j_gene: TRBJ1-1; CDR3aa: CAITPTANTEAFF; CDR3nt: TGTGCCATCACCCCGACAGCGAACACTGAAGCTTTCTTT
d_gene: TRBD1; v_gene: TRBV19; abundance: .; j_gene: TRBJ1-1; CDR3aa: CASSPHRGLNTEAFF; CDR3nt: TGTGCCAGTAGCCCGCACAGGGGGCTGAACACTGAAGCTTTCTTT
d_gene: .; v_gene: TRBV19; abundance: .; j_gene: TRBJ1-1; CDR3aa: CASRVTGNTEAFF; CDR3nt: TGTGCCAGTAGAGTAACAGGGAACACTGAAGCTTTCTTT
d_gene: TRBD2; v_gene: TRBV6-6; abundance: .; j_gene: TRBJ2-7; CDR3aa: CASSPTSGGARQYF; CDR3nt: TGTGCCAGCAGCCCAACTAGCGGGGGGGCCAGGCAGTACTTC
d_gene: .; v_gene: TRBV2; abundance: .; j_gene: TRBJ1-2; CDR3aa: CASNLGGGINYGYTF; CDR3nt: TGTGCCAGTAACTTGGGGGGGGGCATAAACTATGGCTACACCTTC
d_gene: .; v_gene: TRBV7-3; abundance: few; j_gene: TRBJ2-3; CDR3aa: CASSLQGSSDTQYF; CDR3nt: TGTGCCAGCAGCTTACAGGGGTCTTCGGATACGCAGTATTTT
d_gene: .; v_gene: TRBV30; abundance: .; j_gene: TRBJ1-2; CDR3aa: CAFQITGTNYGYTF; CDR3nt: TGTGCCTTTCAAATCACAGGGACTAACTATGGCTACACCTTC
d_gene: .; v_gene: TRBV4-3; abundance: .; j_gene: TRBJ2-3; CDR3aa: CASSQNPRGTSESDTQYF; CDR3nt: TGCGCCAGCAGCCAGAACCCCCGAGGCACTAGTGAATCAGATACGCAGTATTTT
d_gene: TRBD2; v_gene: TRBV5-4; abundance: few; j_gene: TRBJ2-1; CDR3aa: CASSLAVSGEAEQFF; CDR3nt: TGTGCCAGCAGCTTGGCCGTTAGCGGGGAGGCTGAGCAGTTCTTC
d_gene: .; v_gene: TRBV29-1; abundance: .; j_gene: TRBJ2-5; CDR3aa: CSVGRDTNLGAQYF; CDR3nt: TGCAGCGTTGGCCGGGACACCAATCTTGGGGCCCAGTACTTC
d_gene: .; v_gene: TRBV4-3; abundance: .; j_gene: TRBJ2-7; CDR3aa: CASSRGGDAYEQYF; CDR3nt: TGCGCCAGCAGCCGCGGAGGGGACGCTTACGAGCAGTACTTC
d_gene: .; v_gene: TRBV30; abundance: .; j_gene: TRBJ2-2; CDR3aa: CAWSGAGELFF; CDR3nt: TGTGCCTGGAGTGGAGCCGGGGAGCTGTTTTTT
d_gene: .; v_gene: TRBV10-3; abundance: once; j_gene: TRBJ1-6; CDR3aa: CAISAEGPPNSPLHF; CDR3nt: TGTGCCATCAGTGCGGAGGGGCCGCCCAATTCACCCCTCCACTTT
d_gene: TRBD1; v_gene: TRBV5-4; abundance: .; j_gene: TRBJ2-5; CDR3aa: CASLRDRGQETQYF; CDR3nt: TGTGCCAGCTTGAGGGACAGGGGCCAAGAGACCCAGTACTTC
d_gene: TRBD1; v_gene: TRBV7-6; abundance: .; j_gene: TRBJ1-6; CDR3aa: CASSRQGGDSPLHF; CDR3nt: TGTGCCAGCAGTCGACAGGGCGGCGATTCACCCCTCCACTTT
d_gene: TRBD2; v_gene: TRBV5-6; abundance: .; j_gene: TRBJ2-1; CDR3aa: CASSLGLAAIYNEQFF; CDR3nt: TGTGCCAGCAGCTTGGGACTAGCGGCAATATACAATGAGCAGTTCTTC
d_gene: .; v_gene: TRBV25-1; abundance: .; j_gene: TRBJ1-4; CDR3aa: CASSAQGLNEKLFF; CDR3nt: TGTGCCAGCAGTGCCCAGGGGTTAAATGAAAAACTGTTTTTT
d_gene: .; v_gene: TRBV4-3; abundance: .; j_gene: TRBJ1-1; CDR3aa: CASSQEWRRAAFF; CDR3nt: TGCGCCAGCAGCCAAGAATGGAGGCGAGCGGCTTTCTTT
d_gene: .; v_gene: TRBV27; abundance: .; j_gene: TRBJ1-6; CDR3aa: CASTGALSYNSPLHF; CDR3nt: TGTGCCAGCACAGGGGCCCTCTCCTATAATTCACCCCTCCACTTT
d_gene: .; v_gene: TRBV19; abundance: .; j_gene: TRBJ1-3; CDR3aa: CASSLHDTYTGNTIYF; CDR3nt: TGTGCCAGTAGTCTTCACGACACCTACACTGGAAACACCATATATTTT
d_gene: TRBD1; v_gene: TRBV7-9; abundance: .; j_gene: TRBJ2-3; CDR3aa: CACRAGTGLDTQYF; CDR3nt: TGTGCCTGTCGAGCCGGGACAGGGTTAGATACGCAGTATTTT
d_gene: .; v_gene: TRBV6-1; abundance: few; j_gene: TRBJ1-1; CDR3aa: CAGKSAGFPKTEAFF; CDR3nt: TGTGCCGGGAAGAGTGCGGGGTTCCCTAAGACTGAAGCTTTCTTT
d_gene: .; v_gene: TRBV15; abundance: once; j_gene: TRBJ2-7; CDR3aa: CATSREGSEQYF; CDR3nt: TGTGCCACCAGCAGAGAGGGCAGCGAGCAGTACTTC
d_gene: .; v_gene: TRBV6-6; abundance: .; j_gene: TRBJ2-7; CDR3aa: CASRKAGGAVDEQYF; CDR3nt: TGTGCCAGCAGAAAGGCCGGCGGGGCCGTCGACGAGCAGTACTTC
d_gene: .; v_gene: TRBV7-2; abundance: once; j_gene: TRBJ2-1; CDR3aa: CASSSTGDSYNEQFF; CDR3nt: TGTGCCAGCAGCTCCACAGGCGACTCCTACAATGAGCAGTTCTTC
d_gene: .; v_gene: TRBV7-9; abundance: .; j_gene: TRBJ1-2; CDR3aa: CASILDTANYGYTF; CDR3nt: TGTGCCAGCATTTTAGACACTGCTAACTATGGCTACACCTTC
d_gene: TRBD2; v_gene: TRBV19; abundance: few; j_gene: TRBJ2-1; CDR3aa: CASSGGSGGYNEQFF; CDR3nt: TGTGCCAGTAGTGGGGGTAGCGGGGGGTACAATGAGCAGTTCTTC
d_gene: TRBD1; v_gene: TRBV6-6; abundance: .; j_gene: TRBJ1-5; CDR3aa: CASSSDGTGQQPQHF; CDR3nt: TGTGCCAGCAGCTCCGACGGGACAGGGCAACAGCCCCAGCATTTT
d_gene: .; v_gene: TRBV9; abundance: few; j_gene: TRBJ1-6; CDR3aa: CASSAGGISPLHF; CDR3nt: TGTGCCAGCAGCGCGGGGGGAATTTCACCCCTCCACTTT
d_gene: .; v_gene: TRBV7-9; abundance: .; j_gene: TRBJ2-2; CDR3aa: CASTQNTGELFF; CDR3nt: TGTGCCAGCACCCAGAACACCGGGGAGCTGTTTTTT
d_gene: .; v_gene: TRBV7-2; abundance: .; j_gene: TRBJ2-1; CDR3aa: CASSFRWGDFYNEQFF; CDR3nt: TGTGCCAGCAGCTTTCGGTGGGGGGATTTCTACAATGAGCAGTTCTTC
d_gene: .; v_gene: TRBV18; abundance: .; j_gene: TRBJ1-1; CDR3aa: CASSPVYGDTEAFF; CDR3nt: TGTGCCAGCTCACCAGTTTACGGGGACACTGAAGCTTTCTTT
d_gene: .; v_gene: TRBV7-2; abundance: few; j_gene: TRBJ1-4; CDR3aa: CASSLGDATNEKLFF; CDR3nt: TGTGCCAGCAGCTTGGGAGATGCAACTAATGAAAAACTGTTTTTT
d_gene: .; v_gene: TRBV10-3; abundance: once; j_gene: TRBJ1-3; CDR3aa: CAITNPGQGSGNTIYF; CDR3nt: TGTGCCATCACCAACCCAGGGCAGGGGTCTGGAAACACCATATATTTT
d_gene: .; v_gene: TRBV6-1; abundance: .; j_gene: TRBJ2-5; CDR3aa: CAYDSPSQETQYF; CDR3nt: TGCGCGTATGACAGCCCTTCCCAAGAGACCCAGTACTTC
d_gene: TRBD1; v_gene: TRBV6-5; abundance: .; j_gene: TRBJ1-4; CDR3aa: CASSTRTGGEKLFF; CDR3nt: TGTGCCAGCAGTACAAGGACAGGGGGAGAAAAACTGTTTTTT
d_gene: TRBD1; v_gene: TRBV18; abundance: once; j_gene: TRBJ1-4; CDR3aa: CASSLQGVGEKLFF; CDR3nt: TGTGCCAGCTCACTACAGGGGGTTGGAGAAAAACTGTTTTTT
d_gene: .; v_gene: TRBV5-1; abundance: .; j_gene: TRBJ2-5; CDR3aa: CASSLFRTAETQYF; CDR3nt: TGCGCCAGCAGCTTGTTTCGGACAGCAGAGACCCAGTACTTC
d_gene: .; v_gene: TRBV28; abundance: .; j_gene: TRBJ1-1; CDR3aa: CASSPGNTEAFF; CDR3nt: TGTGCCAGCAGTCCCGGGAACACTGAAGCTTTCTTT